These T cell receptor beta chains were read from a single sample in a study of blood T cell repertoires in COVID-19. The protocol was immunoSEQ multiplex PCR, while the TCRdb copy is restricted to in-frame clones and leaves out a portion. Among some 58,000 clones listed, approximately 90% were seen once. Sequencing was done on a sample of peripheral blood. The origin of the receptors is a man aged 35 to 55 with acute or convalescent COVID-19. Both conserved end residues are part of each CDR3. D genes are given only for firm matches. Size tells how often a clone was seen (once, few, many) or the class of an expanded clone, and some rows leave it out.

TRBD1,TRBV27,NA,TRBJ1-1,TGTGCCAGCAGTTCAATTGGGACAGGGATCACTGAAGCTTTCTTT,CASSSIGTGITEAFF
TRBD2,TRBV19,NA,TRBJ2-7,TGTGCCAGTAGATCTAGCGGGAGTTCTCTCTACGAGCAGTACTTC,CASRSSGSSLYEQYF
NA,TRBV29-1,NA,TRBJ2-1,TGCAGCGTTGAAACTAGCTGGGTCAATGAGCAGTTCTTC,CSVETSWVNEQFF
NA,TRBV7-8,NA,TRBJ2-1,TGTGCCAGCAGCTTACGAGAGTACAATGAGCAGTTCTTC,CASSLREYNEQFF
TRBD1,TRBV6-5,NA,TRBJ2-3,TGTGCCAGCAGACCGGGACAGGGCGCAGATACGCAGTATTTT,CASRPGQGADTQYF
TRBD2,TRBV18,NA,TRBJ2-1,TGTGCCAGCTCACCCCCTGGGCGGGAGTGGAACAATGAGCAGTTCTTC,CASSPPGREWNNEQFF
TRBD1,TRBV30,NA,TRBJ1-6,TGTGCCTGGAGTGTACAGGGGCGGAGGTATAATTCACCCCTCCACTTT,CAWSVQGRRYNSPLHF
TRBD1,TRBV19,NA,TRBJ2-1,TGTGCCAGTAGTATTCTTTGGACAGGGAGGTACAATGAGCAGTTCTTC,CASSILWTGRYNEQFF
TRBD2,TRBV4-1,NA,TRBJ2-3,TGCGCCAGCAGCCAAGATTCTAGCGGGATACCGAGCACAGATACGCAGTATTTT,CASSQDSSGIPSTDTQYF
TRBD2,TRBV3-1/TRBV3-2,NA,TRBJ2-7,TGTGCCAGCAGCCAATCCCTAGCGGGCTCCTACGAGCAGTACTTC,CASSQSLAGSYEQYF
NA,TRBV13,NA,TRBJ1-1,TGTGCCAGCAGCTCGCGACAGGTCCTGAACACTGAAGCTTTCTTT,CASSSRQVLNTEAFF
TRBD1,TRBV2,NA,TRBJ2-2,TGTGCCAGCAGTGACCCGGACAGGGTTGGTACCGGGGAGCTGTTTTTT,CASSDPDRVGTGELFF
TRBD1,TRBV27,NA,TRBJ2-7,TGTGCCAGCAGTCTTCCGGGACAGACCTACGAGCAGTACTTC,CASSLPGQTYEQYF
TRBD1,TRBV28,NA,TRBJ2-5,TGTGCCACCCTCTACAGGGGGAAGACCCAGTACTTC,CATLYRGKTQYF
TRBD2,TRBV25-1,NA,TRBJ2-7,TGTGCCAGCAGTCTCGGGACTAGCGGGAGGCCCTCCGCCTACGAGCAGTACTTC,CASSLGTSGRPSAYEQYF
NA,TRBV18,NA,TRBJ1-1,TGTGCCAGCTCACGAGAACGAGACACTGAAGCTTTCTTT,CASSRERDTEAFF
TRBD1,TRBV2,NA,TRBJ1-2,TGTGCCAGCAGCGACAGGGGGCTGGTCTATGGCTACACCTTC,CASSDRGLVYGYTF
TRBD2,TRBV3-1/TRBV3-2,NA,TRBJ2-2,TGTGCCAGCAGCCCCGGAACTAGCGGGAGGGCCCCCCTTCCAATGAACACCGGGGAGCTGTTTTTT,CASSPGTSGRAPLPMNTGELFF
TRBD1,TRBV7-8,NA,TRBJ2-3,TGTGCCAGCAGCTCATTCCGGGACAGGGGTGTGGGCACAGATACGCAGTATTTT,CASSSFRDRGVGTDTQYF
NA,TRBV19,NA,TRBJ1-4,TGTGCCAGTAGTAGGACAGTTGAAAAACTGTTTTTT,CASSRTVEKLFF
NA,TRBV28,once,TRBJ2-7,TGTGCCATCAGGGCGGGCGGGGATAGTACATACGAGCAGTACTTC,CAIRAGGDSTYEQYF
TRBD2,TRBV30,NA,TRBJ2-1,TGTGCCTTGGGACTAGCGGGATTTCGCGAGCAGTTCTTC,CALGLAGFREQFF
NA,TRBV9,NA,TRBJ1-2,TGTGCCAGCAGCGTAGGGGGTTGGGGAGGGGTGTCTAACTATGGCTACACCTTC,CASSVGGWGGVSNYGYTF
NA,TRBV29-1,NA,TRBJ2-4,TGCAGCGTGCTTACAGGGAATTTGGCCAAAAACATTCAGTACTTC,CSVLTGNLAKNIQYF
NA,TRBV11-2,NA,TRBJ2-7,TGTGCCAGCAGCCACTACGACGGCGAGCAGTACTTC,CASSHYDGEQYF
TRBD2,TRBV7-8,NA,TRBJ2-1,TGTGCCAGCAGCTACGGGACTAGCGGTACGAATGAGCAGTTCTTC,CASSYGTSGTNEQFF
TRBD2,TRBV7-2,NA,TRBJ2-1,TGTGCCAGCAGCTTACGGAACTTCAGGACTAGCGAACAGTTCTTC,CASSLRNFRTSEQFF
NA,TRBV24-1,NA,TRBJ1-2,TGTGCCACCAGTGATTTTTACAGGGCCTATGGCTACACCTTC,CATSDFYRAYGYTF
TRBD2,TRBV7-2,NA,TRBJ2-5,TGTGCCAGCAGCCTTGAGCGGGAGGAAGAGACCCAGTACTTC,CASSLEREEETQYF
TRBD1,TRBV5-6,NA,TRBJ2-2,TGTGCCAGCAGCTGGGGACAGGGTACCGGGGAGCTGTTTTTT,CASSWGQGTGELFF
NA,TRBV25-1,NA,TRBJ1-2,TGTGCCAGCAGTGAAAGAACCGCGTCGTATGGCTACACCTTC,CASSERTASYGYTF
NA,TRBV10-2,NA,TRBJ1-1,TGCGCCAGCACCCAAAGGGGCGGCCTGAACACTGAAGCTTTCTTT,CASTQRGGLNTEAFF
NA,TRBV27,NA,TRBJ2-7,TGTGCCAGCAGTGTCGGACAGCTCATATTCTCCGAGCAGTACTTC,CASSVGQLIFSEQYF
NA,TRBV2,NA,TRBJ1-6,TGTGCCACAAGCGCCCTGCAGGGTGGTAATTCACCCCTCCACTTT,CATSALQGGNSPLHF
TRBD2,TRBV9,NA,TRBJ2-1,TGTGCCAGCAGCCCCCGGACTAGCGGAAATGAGCAGTTCTTC,CASSPRTSGNEQFF
TRBD2,TRBV30,NA,TRBJ2-5,TGTGCCTGGGCTCCTTCCGGGACTAGCGGGGAGGAGACCCAGTACTTC,CAWAPSGTSGEETQYF
TRBD2,TRBV24-1,NA,TRBJ2-1,TGTGCCACCAGTGCCTGGCTTAGCGGGAGCGATGAGCAGTTCTTC,CATSAWLSGSDEQFF
NA,TRBV11-2,few,TRBJ1-3,TGTGCCAGCAGACGCCGGACAGCTGATTCCTCTGGAAACACCATATATTTT,CASRRRTADSSGNTIYF
TRBD1,TRBV7-2,NA,TRBJ1-2,TGTACCAGCAGATCGACAGGGGCCTATGGCTACACCTTC,CTSRSTGAYGYTF
NA,TRBV5-6,NA,TRBJ2-1,TGTGCCAGCAGCCGCCTAGGAAGCTCCTACAATGAGCAGTTCTTC,CASSRLGSSYNEQFF
NA,TRBV19,NA,TRBJ2-5,TGTGCCAGTAGTATAGGGAAACGGGTGAGAGAGACCCAGTACTTC,CASSIGKRVRETQYF
TRBD1,TRBV10-3,NA,TRBJ1-1,TGTGCCATCACGCGGACAGGGTTTGAAGCTTTCTTT,CAITRTGFEAFF
TRBD1,TRBV3-1/TRBV3-2,NA,TRBJ2-5,TGTGCCAGCAGCCAAGGGGGGACAGGGAGGGACTTC,CASSQGGTGRDF
NA,TRBV5-1,NA,TRBJ2-2,TGCGCCAGCACCGGGCGCGAGGGCGGGGAGCTGTTTTTT,CASTGREGGELFF
TRBD1,TRBV30,NA,TRBJ1-1,TGTGCCAGTCTAACAGGGGACACTGAAGCTTTCTTT,CASLTGDTEAFF
TRBD1,TRBV4-2,NA,TRBJ2-7,TGTGCCAGCAGCCAACGAGGGACAGGGTACGAGCAGTACTTC,CASSQRGTGYEQYF
NA,TRBV27,once,TRBJ2-1,TGTGCCAGTCAGGCAGGGCTATACAATGAGCAGTTCTTC,CASQAGLYNEQFF
NA,TRBV9,NA,TRBJ2-1,TGTGCCAGCAGCGTAGGGGGGGCCTACAATGAGCAGTTCTTC,CASSVGGAYNEQFF
TRBD2,TRBV27,NA,TRBJ2-1,TGTGCCAGCAGTTTACTTCTAGCTAGCGGGGACTACAATGAGCAGTTCTTC,CASSLLLASGDYNEQFF
TRBD1,TRBV7-9,few,TRBJ2-3,TGTGCCAGCAGCCTAACCGGACAGGGGGCAGATACGCAGTATTTT,CASSLTGQGADTQYF
TRBD2,TRBV6-2/TRBV6-3,NA,TRBJ2-2,TGTGCCAGCAGTTACTCAGGACTAGCGGGATTCCCCGGGGAGCTGTTTTTT,CASSYSGLAGFPGELFF
TRBD2,TRBV19,NA,TRBJ2-1,TGTGCCAGTAGTGCAGGGCGGCGGGAGGGCCGGAACAATGAGCAGTTCTTC,CASSAGRREGRNNEQFF
NA,TRBV5-1,NA,TRBJ1-6,TGCGCCAGCAGCTTGATTACGGATTCACCCCTCCACTTT,CASSLITDSPLHF
NA,TRBV6-5,NA,TRBJ2-1,TGTGCCAGCAGTTATGGTAGCGCGACCTACAATGAGCAGTTCTTC,CASSYGSATYNEQFF
NA,TRBV11-3,NA,TRBJ2-7,TGTGCCAGCAGCTTATCGACAAAGAAATACGAGCAGTACTTC,CASSLSTKKYEQYF
TRBD1,TRBV10-3,NA,TRBJ1-5,TGTGCCACGAGGGACAGCCTCAATCAGCCCCAGCATTTT,CATRDSLNQPQHF
NA,TRBV7-2,NA,TRBJ2-7,TGTGCCAGCAGCTCGACAGCCTCCTACGAGCAGTACTTC,CASSSTASYEQYF
NA,TRBV6-4,NA,TRBJ2-3,TGTGCCAGCAAGCCTGATCGGAGTAGCACAGATACGCAGTATTTT,CASKPDRSSTDTQYF
NA,TRBV9,NA,TRBJ2-2,TGTGCCAGCAGCGCGGTGACTAGTTTGGAGGGCGGGGAGCTGTTTTTT,CASSAVTSLEGGELFF